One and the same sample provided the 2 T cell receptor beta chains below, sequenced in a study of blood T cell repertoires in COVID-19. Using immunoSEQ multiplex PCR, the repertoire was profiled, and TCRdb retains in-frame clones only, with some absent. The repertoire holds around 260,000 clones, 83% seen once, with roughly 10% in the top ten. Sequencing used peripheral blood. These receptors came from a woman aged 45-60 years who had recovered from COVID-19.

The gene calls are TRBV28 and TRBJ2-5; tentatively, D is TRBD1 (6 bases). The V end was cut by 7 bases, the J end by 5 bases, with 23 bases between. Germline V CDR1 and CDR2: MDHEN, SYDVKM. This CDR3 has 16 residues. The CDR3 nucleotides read TGTGCCAGCACCCACCGTGGCAGAGGGGGTTTGGAGACCCAGTACTTC. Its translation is CASTHRGRGGLETQYF.

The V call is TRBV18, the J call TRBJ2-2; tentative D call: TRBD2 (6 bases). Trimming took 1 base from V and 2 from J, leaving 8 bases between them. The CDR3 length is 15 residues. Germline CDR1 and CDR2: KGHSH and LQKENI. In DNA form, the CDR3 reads TGTGCCAGCTCACCACTAGCGGATAACACCGGGGAGCTGTTTTTT. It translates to CASSPLADNTGELFF.